This entry describes one T cell receptor (beta chain). This sample is drawn from a study of blood T cell repertoires in COVID-19. Data came from immunoSEQ multiplex PCR; TCRdb stores just in-frame clones and leaves some out. Among some 240,000 clones listed, about 91% were seen once. The CDR3 spans 18 residues. Germline assignment: CDR1 SGDLS and CDR2 YYNGEE. V was clipped by 0 bases and J by 5 bases; unmatched bases: 10. The rearrangement uses TRBV9 and TRBJ2-1; 11 bases align to TRBD2. The TCR originated in a woman in her thirties or forties who had recovered from COVID-19. What was sequenced was peripheral blood. This CDR3 is CASSVATSSGGVNNEQFF. The CDR3 DNA follows: TGTGCCAGCAGCGTAGCTACGAGTAGCGGGGGGGTCAACAATGAGCAGTTCTTC.